This entry describes one T cell receptor (beta chain). These data are taken from a study of blood T cell repertoires in COVID-19. Original methodology: Amplification of reference gene primers was used by the study to estimate nucleated cell counts. Generated by immunoSEQ multiplex PCR, the TCRdb table keeps only in-frame clones and is missing some. The V and J calls and the clone size are those of that table, but D and trimming were determined from the DNA. The data contain about 220,000 clones, around 83% of them singletons. The specimen was peripheral blood. This TCR was recovered from a man aged 50-60 years with active or convalescent COVID-19.

The CDR3 here is CASSYRDRGRYEQYF. CDR3 nucleotide sequence: TGTGCCAGCAGCTATCGGGACAGGGGGCGTTACGAGCAGTACTTC. V is TRBV5-6 and J is TRBJ2-7; 12 bases agree with TRBD1. Losses at the gene ends were 3 bases for V and 4 bases for J; bases not matched to a gene: 5. This CDR3 is 15 amino acids long. Looked up from germline, CDR1 is SGHDT and CDR2 is YYEEEE.